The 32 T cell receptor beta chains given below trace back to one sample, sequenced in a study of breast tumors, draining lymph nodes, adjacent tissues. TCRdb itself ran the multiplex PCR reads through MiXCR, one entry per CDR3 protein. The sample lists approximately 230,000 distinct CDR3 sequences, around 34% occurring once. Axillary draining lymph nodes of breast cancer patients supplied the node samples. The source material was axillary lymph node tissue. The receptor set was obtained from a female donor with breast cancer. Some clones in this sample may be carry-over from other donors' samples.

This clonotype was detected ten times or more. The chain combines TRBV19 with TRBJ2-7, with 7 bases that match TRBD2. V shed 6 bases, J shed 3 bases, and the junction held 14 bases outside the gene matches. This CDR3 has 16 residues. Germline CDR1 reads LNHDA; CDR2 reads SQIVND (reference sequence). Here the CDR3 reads CASSISGAGGNYEQYF. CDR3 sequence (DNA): TGTGCCAGTAGCATCAGCGGGGCTGGGGGAAACTACGAGCAGTACTTC. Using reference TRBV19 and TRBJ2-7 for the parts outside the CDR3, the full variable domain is DGGITQSPKYLFRKEGQNVTLSCEQNLNHDAMYWYRQDPGQGLRLIYYSQIVNDFQKGDIAEGYSVSREKKESFPLTVTSAQKNPTAFYLCASSISGAGGNYEQYFGPGTRLTVT.

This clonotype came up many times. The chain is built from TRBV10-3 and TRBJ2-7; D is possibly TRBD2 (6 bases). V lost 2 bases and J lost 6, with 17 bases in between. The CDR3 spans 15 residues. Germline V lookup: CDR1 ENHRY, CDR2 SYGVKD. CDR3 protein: CAISETGGIRGEQYF. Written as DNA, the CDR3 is TGTGCCATCAGTGAGACCGGCGGGATCCGCGGCGAGCAGTACTTC.

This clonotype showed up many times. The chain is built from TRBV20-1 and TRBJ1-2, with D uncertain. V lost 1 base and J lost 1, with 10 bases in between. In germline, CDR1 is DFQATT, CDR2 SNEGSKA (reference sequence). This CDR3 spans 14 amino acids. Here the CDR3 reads CSARATELNYGYTF. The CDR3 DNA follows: TGCAGTGCTAGAGCCACAGAGCTTAACTATGGCTACACCTTC.

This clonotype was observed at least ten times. Written as DNA, the CDR3 is TGTGCCATCAGTGAGTTCTCAGGGGGCTACGAGCAGTACTTC. This gives the protein CAISEFSGGYEQYF. This chain links TRBV10-3 with TRBJ2-7; TRBD1 matches 7 bases. The CDR3 has 14 residues. The V gene's germline CDR1 is ENHRY and CDR2 SYGVKD. The ends lost 1 base at V and 3 bases at J; junction bases unmatched: 3.

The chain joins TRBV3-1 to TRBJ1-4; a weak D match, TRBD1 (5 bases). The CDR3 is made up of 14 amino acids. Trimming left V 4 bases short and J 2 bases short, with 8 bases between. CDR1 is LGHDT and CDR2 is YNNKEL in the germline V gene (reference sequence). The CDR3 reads CASSPQGTNEKLFF. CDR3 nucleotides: TGTGCCAGCAGCCCTCAGGGCACTAATGAAAAACTGTTTTTT.

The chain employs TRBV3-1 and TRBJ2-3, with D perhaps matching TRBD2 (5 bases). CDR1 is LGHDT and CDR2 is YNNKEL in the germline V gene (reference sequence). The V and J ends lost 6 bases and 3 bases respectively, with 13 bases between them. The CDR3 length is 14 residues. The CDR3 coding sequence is TGTGCCAGCAGAACAAGAGGCGGGACAGATACGCAGTATTTT. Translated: CASRTRGGTDTQYF.

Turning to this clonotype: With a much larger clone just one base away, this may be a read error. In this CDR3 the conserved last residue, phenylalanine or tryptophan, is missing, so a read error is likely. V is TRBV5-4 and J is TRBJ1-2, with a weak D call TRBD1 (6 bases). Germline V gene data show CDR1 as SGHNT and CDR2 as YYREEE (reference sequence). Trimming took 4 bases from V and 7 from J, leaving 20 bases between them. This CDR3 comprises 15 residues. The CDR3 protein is CASSKLKGGLGGYTL. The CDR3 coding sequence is TGTGCCAGCAGCAAACTGAAGGGGGGACTCGGTGGCTACACCCTC.

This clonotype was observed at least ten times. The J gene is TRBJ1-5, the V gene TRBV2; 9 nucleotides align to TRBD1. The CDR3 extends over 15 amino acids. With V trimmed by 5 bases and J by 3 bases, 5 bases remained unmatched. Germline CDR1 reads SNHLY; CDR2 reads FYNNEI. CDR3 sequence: CASSKQGADNQPQHF. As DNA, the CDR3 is TGTGCCAGCAGTAAACAGGGGGCCGACAATCAGCCCCAGCATTTT. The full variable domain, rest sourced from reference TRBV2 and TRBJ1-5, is EPEVTQTPSHQVTQMGQEVILRCVPISNHLYFYWYRQILGQKVEFLVSFYNNEISEKSEIFDDQFSVERPDGSNFTLKIRSTKLEDSAMYFCASSKQGADNQPQHFGDGTRLSIL.

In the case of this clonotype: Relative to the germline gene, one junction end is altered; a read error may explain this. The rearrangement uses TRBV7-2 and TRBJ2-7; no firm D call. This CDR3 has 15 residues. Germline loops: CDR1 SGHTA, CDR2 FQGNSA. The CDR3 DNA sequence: TGCGCCAGCAGCCCTGCAGATGTCCCATACTACGAGCAGCACTTC. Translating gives CASSPADVPYYEQHF.

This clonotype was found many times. CDR3 region: CASSIMTGTGGYEQFF. The CDR3 DNA sequence: TGCGCCAGCAGCATAATGACCGGGACAGGGGGCTATGAGCAGTTCTTC. The rearrangement links TRBV4-1 to TRBJ2-1; TRBD1 matches at 12 bases. Unmatched junction bases numbered 10, after V lost 5 bases and J lost 8 bases. Germline V gene lookup returns CDR1 MGHRA and CDR2 YSYEKL. This CDR3 has 16 amino acids.

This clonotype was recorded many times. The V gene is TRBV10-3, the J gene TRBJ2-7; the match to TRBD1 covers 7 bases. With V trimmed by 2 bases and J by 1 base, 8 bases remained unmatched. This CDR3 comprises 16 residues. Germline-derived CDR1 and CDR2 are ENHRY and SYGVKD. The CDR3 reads CAISEAAGTVSYEQYF. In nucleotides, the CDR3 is TGTGCCATCAGTGAGGCGGCCGGGACAGTTTCCTACGAGCAGTACTTC.

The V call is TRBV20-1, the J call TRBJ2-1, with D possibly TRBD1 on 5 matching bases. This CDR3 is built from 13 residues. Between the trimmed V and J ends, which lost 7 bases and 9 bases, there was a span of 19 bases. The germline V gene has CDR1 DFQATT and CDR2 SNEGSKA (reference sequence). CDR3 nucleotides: TGCAGTGTACCAGCAGGGATGCCCCGTGAGCAGTTCTTC. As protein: CSVPAGMPREQFF.

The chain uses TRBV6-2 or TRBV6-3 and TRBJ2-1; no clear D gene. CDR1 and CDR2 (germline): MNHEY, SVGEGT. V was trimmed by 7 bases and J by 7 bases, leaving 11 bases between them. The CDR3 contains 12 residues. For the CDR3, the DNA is TGTGCCAGCACTCCTCCCCAAAATGAGCAGTTCTTC. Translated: CASTPPQNEQFF.

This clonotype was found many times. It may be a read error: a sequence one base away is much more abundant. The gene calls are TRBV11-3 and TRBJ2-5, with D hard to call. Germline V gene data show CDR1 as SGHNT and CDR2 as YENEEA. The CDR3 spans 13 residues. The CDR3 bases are TGTGCCAGCAGCTTAGGAGATCAAGCGACCCAGTACTTC. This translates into CASSLGDQATQYF. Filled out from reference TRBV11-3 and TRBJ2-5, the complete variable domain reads EAGVVQSPRYKIIEKKQPVAFWCNPISGHNTLYWYLQNLGQGPELLIRYENEEAVDDSQLPKDRFSAERLKGVDSTLKIQPAELGDSAVYLCASSLGDQATQYFGPGTRLLVL.

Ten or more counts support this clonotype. Written as DNA, the CDR3 is TGTGCCAGCAGCTTAGCGACCGGGACAGGCTGGGGCTACACCTTC. This translates into CASSLATGTGWGYTF. The chain has TRBV11-2 and TRBJ1-2; 8 bases are a match to TRBD1. Germline V lookup: CDR1 SGHAT, CDR2 FQNNGV. The CDR3 spans 15 residues. J gave up 8 bases and V 1 base, and 9 bases lay outside the gene matches.

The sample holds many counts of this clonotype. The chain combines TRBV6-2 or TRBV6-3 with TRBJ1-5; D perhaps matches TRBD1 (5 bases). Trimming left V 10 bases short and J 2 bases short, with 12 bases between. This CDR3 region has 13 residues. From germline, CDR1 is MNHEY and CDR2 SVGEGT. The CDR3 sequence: CAIQGWGNQPQHF. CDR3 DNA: TGTGCCATCCAGGGTTGGGGCAATCAGCCCCAGCATTTT.

The CDR3 DNA reads as TGTGCCAGTGACAGAGCCAACACTGAAGCTTTCTTT. It encodes CASDRANTEAFF. This rearrangement joins TRBV2 to TRBJ1-1; maybe TRBD1 (5 bases). The V end lost 9 bases, the J end lost 2 bases, and 10 bases lay between the germline ends. Germline-derived CDR1 and CDR2 are SNHLY and FYNNEI. The CDR3 totals 12 residues.

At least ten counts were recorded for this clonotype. The CDR3 DNA reads as TGTGCCAGCAGCTTAGGTCTAGCAGAGACCCAGTACTTC. Encoded protein: CASSLGLAETQYF. The gene calls are TRBV11-2 and TRBJ2-5; TRBD2 might be the D (5 bases). Germline loops: CDR1 SGHAT, CDR2 FQNNGV. The CDR3 has 13 residues. The V end was cut by 1 base, the J end by 4 bases, with 7 bases between.

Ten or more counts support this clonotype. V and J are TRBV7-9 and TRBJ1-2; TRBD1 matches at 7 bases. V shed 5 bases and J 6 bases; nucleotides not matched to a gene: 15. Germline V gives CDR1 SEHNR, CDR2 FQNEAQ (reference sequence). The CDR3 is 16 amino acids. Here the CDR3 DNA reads TGTGCCAGCAGCACTCATGGACAGGCCCGAGGAAATGGCTACACCTTC. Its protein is CASSTHGQARGNGYTF.

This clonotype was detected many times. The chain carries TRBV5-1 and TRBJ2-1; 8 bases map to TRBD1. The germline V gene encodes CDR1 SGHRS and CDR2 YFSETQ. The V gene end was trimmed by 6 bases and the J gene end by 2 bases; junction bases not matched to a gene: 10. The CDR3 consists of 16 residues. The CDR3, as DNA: TGCGCCAGCACCTTTTTTACAGGGGGGACCTACAATGAGCAGTTCTTC. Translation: CASTFFTGGTYNEQFF.

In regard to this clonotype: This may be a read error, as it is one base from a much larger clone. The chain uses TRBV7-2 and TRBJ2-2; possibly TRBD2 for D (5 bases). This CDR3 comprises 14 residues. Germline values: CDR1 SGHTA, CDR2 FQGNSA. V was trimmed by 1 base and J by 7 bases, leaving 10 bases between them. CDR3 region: CTSSLGGYYGELFF. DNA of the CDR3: TGTACCAGCAGCTTAGGAGGGTACTACGGGGAGCTGTTTTTT.

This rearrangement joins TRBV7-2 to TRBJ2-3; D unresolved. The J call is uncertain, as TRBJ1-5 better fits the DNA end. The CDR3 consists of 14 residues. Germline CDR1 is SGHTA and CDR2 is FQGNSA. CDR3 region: CASTPSGRRDTQHF. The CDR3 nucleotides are TGTGCCAGCACCCCAAGCGGGAGGAGGGATACGCAGCATTTT.

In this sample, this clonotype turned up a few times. The CDR3 region has the DNA TGTGCCAGCAGCTTAGCTAGCGGGGGTCTTATTGGACAAGAGACCCAGTACTTC. This codes for CASSLASGGLIGQETQYF. V and J are TRBV11-2 and TRBJ2-5, with 10 bases lining up with TRBD2. Germline CDR1 is SGHAT and CDR2 is FQNNGV. The CDR3 is 18 amino acids. Germline trimming cut 1 base from V and 2 bases from J; bases unmatched to any gene: 10.

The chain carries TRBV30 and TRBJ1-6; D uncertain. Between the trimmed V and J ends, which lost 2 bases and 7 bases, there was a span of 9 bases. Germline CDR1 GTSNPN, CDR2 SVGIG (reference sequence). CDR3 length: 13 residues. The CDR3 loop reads CAWSIHSNSPLHF. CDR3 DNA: TGTGCCTGGAGTATACATAGCAATTCACCCCTCCACTTT.

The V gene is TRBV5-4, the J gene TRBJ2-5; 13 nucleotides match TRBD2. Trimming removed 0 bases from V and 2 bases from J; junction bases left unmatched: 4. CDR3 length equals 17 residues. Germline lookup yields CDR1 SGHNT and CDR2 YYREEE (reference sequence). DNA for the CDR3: TGTGCCAGCAGCTTGGAACTAGCGGGGGGGGTACAAGAGACCCAGTACTTC. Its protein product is CASSLELAGGVQETQYF.

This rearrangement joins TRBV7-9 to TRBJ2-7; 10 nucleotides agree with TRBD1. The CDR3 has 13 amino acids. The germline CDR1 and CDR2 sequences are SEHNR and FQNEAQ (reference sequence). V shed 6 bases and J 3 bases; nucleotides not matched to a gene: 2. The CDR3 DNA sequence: TGTGCCAGCAGGGGACAGGGGATCTACGAGCAGTACTTC. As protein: CASRGQGIYEQYF.

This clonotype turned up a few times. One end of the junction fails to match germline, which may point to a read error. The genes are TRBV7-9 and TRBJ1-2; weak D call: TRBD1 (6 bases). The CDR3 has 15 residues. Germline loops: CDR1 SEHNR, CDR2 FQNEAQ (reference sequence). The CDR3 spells CASSSRQGSAYGYPF. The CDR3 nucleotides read TGTGCCAGCAGCTCTAGGCAGGGGTCGGCCTATGGCTACCCCTTC.

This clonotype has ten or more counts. CDR3 in amino acids: CASSIRLSTDTQYF. For the CDR3, the DNA is TGTGCCAGTAGTATAAGACTTAGCACAGATACGCAGTATTTT. J is TRBJ2-3 and V is TRBV19; D remains ambiguous. Trimming shortened V by 2 bases and J by 0 bases, and 6 bases separated the two germline ends. The CDR3 loop spans 14 amino acids. CDR1 and CDR2 from the germline V gene are LNHDA and SQIVND (reference sequence).

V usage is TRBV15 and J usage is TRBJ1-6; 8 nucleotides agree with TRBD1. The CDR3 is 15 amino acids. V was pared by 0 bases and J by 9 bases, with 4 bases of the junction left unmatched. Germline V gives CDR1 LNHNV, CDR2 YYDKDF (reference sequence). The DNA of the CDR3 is TGTGCCACCAGCAGAGATGACAGGGGCGGTTCACCCCTCCACTTT. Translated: CATSRDDRGGSPLHF.

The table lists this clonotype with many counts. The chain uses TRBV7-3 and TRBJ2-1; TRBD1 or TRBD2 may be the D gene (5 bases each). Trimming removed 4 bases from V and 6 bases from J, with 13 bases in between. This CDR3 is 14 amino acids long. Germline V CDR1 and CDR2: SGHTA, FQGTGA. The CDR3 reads CASSSTGAVNEQFF. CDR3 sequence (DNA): TGTGCCAGCAGCTCCACCGGGGCAGTCAATGAGCAGTTCTTC.

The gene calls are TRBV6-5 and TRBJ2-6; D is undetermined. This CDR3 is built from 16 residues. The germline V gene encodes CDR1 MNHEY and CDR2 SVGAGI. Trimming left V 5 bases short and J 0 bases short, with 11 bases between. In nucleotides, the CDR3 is TGTGCCAGCAGTCACGGGTTGTTCTCTGGGGCCAACGTCCTGACTTTC. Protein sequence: CASSHGLFSGANVLTF.

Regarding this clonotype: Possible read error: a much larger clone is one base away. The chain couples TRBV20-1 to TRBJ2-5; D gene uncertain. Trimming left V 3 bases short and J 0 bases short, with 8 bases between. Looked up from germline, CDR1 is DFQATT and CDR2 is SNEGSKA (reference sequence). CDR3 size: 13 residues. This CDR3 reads CSASRLDQETQYF. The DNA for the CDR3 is TGCAGTGCTAGCAGACTGGACCAAGAGACCCAGTACTTC.